Listed below are T cell receptor beta chains from one sample, sequenced in a study of blood T cell repertoires in COVID-19. Clones were read by immunoSEQ multiplex PCR, and TCRdb kept only the in-frame ones, dropping some. The sample shows 360,000 or so clones, around nine tenths of them seen only once. The sequenced sample consisted of PBMCs or T cells enriched from blood (not recorded which). These receptors all stem from a woman between 25 and 40 years old who had been exposed to COVID-19. CDR3s include the opening cysteine and the closing phenylalanine or tryptophan. Each record gives: J gene, V gene, CDR3 protein.

j_call: TRBJ2-3
v_call: TRBV13
cdr3_aa: CASKGLAGATDTQYF

j_call: TRBJ2-1
v_call: TRBV30
cdr3_aa: CAWSSQGYNEQFF

j_call: TRBJ2-1
v_call: TRBV27
cdr3_aa: CASSLAGNEQFF

j_call: TRBJ2-1
v_call: TRBV30
cdr3_aa: CAWTRWAGSSYNEQFF

j_call: TRBJ2-7
v_call: TRBV3-1/TRBV3-2
cdr3_aa: CASSQVAAMGARGGYEQYF

j_call: TRBJ1-3
v_call: TRBV4-1
cdr3_aa: CASSQEASSGNTIYF

j_call: TRBJ1-4
v_call: TRBV3-1/TRBV3-2
cdr3_aa: CASSQGQGRGKLFF

j_call: TRBJ2-3
v_call: TRBV7-3
cdr3_aa: CASSRTSIGTDTQYF

j_call: TRBJ1-3
v_call: TRBV7-3
cdr3_aa: CASSSREGEHTIYF

j_call: TRBJ1-5
v_call: TRBV20-1
cdr3_aa: CSASGTGRQGIQPQHF

j_call: TRBJ2-2
v_call: TRBV19
cdr3_aa: CASSIVEVATGELFF

j_call: TRBJ1-2
v_call: TRBV9
cdr3_aa: CASSTGGPGYGYTF

j_call: TRBJ2-7
v_call: TRBV28
cdr3_aa: CPNRHQREGRTYEQYF

j_call: TRBJ2-1
v_call: TRBV11-2
cdr3_aa: CASSLIEGLYNEQFF

j_call: TRBJ1-3
v_call: TRBV2
cdr3_aa: CASRDRHGNTIYF

j_call: TRBJ1-1
v_call: TRBV11-2
cdr3_aa: CASSLGRGRDTEAFF

j_call: TRBJ1-1
v_call: TRBV12-3/TRBV12-4
cdr3_aa: CASSPRVKLEAFF

j_call: TRBJ2-1
v_call: TRBV7-9
cdr3_aa: CASSLAGVFYNEQFF

j_call: TRBJ1-1
v_call: TRBV7-9
cdr3_aa: CASSLSQRNTEAFF

j_call: TRBJ1-5
v_call: TRBV28
cdr3_aa: CASSHRTGRDQPQHF

j_call: TRBJ2-1
v_call: TRBV28
cdr3_aa: CASSPFLLGTGNNEQFF

j_call: TRBJ2-2
v_call: TRBV5-1
cdr3_aa: CASSLDAGYTGELFF

j_call: TRBJ1-2
v_call: TRBV28
cdr3_aa: CASSLGGGPPGYTF

j_call: TRBJ2-1
v_call: TRBV19
cdr3_aa: CASSIDRAGGYNEQFF

j_call: TRBJ1-4
v_call: TRBV6-4
cdr3_aa: CASSDSTGGNEKLFF

j_call: TRBJ2-3
v_call: TRBV28
cdr3_aa: CASSWGGTDTQYF

j_call: TRBJ2-5
v_call: TRBV5-1
cdr3_aa: CASSSGLSRASETQYF

j_call: TRBJ2-7
v_call: TRBV7-3
cdr3_aa: CASSPGEFYEQYF

j_call: TRBJ1-2
v_call: TRBV7-3
cdr3_aa: CASSLGQGTYGYTF

j_call: TRBJ2-2
v_call: TRBV19
cdr3_aa: CAAGTGELFF

j_call: TRBJ1-1
v_call: TRBV28
cdr3_aa: CALGRNTEAFF